The rows below give T cell receptor beta chains drawn from one sample of a study of blood T cell repertoires in COVID-19. Profiling relied on immunoSEQ multiplex PCR, and the TCRdb table lists in-frame clones only, not all of them. The sample has 130,000 to 150,000 clones; around 83% are singletons. Specimen: peripheral blood. The receptors come from a human donor with acute or convalescent COVID-19. The donor label of this sample is uncertain. CDR3s include the opening cysteine and the closing phenylalanine or tryptophan. The D gene is left open where the match is weak. Size is stated for part of the rows, as once, few or many counts, or as a class when the clone is expanded.

D gene	J gene	V gene	clone size	CDR3 protein	CDR3 DNA
TRBD1	TRBJ2-5	TRBV24-1	few	CATSAPGQLMGTQYF	TGTGCCACCAGTGCACCGGGACAGCTCATGGGGACCCAGTACTTC
NA	TRBJ1-1	TRBV18	NA	CASSPKQGYTEAFF	TGTGCCAGCTCACCTAAACAGGGATACACTGAAGCTTTCTTT
NA	TRBJ1-2	TRBV6-1	once	CASSEASRDTGRGYTF	TGTGCCAGCAGTGAAGCTTCACGGGACACCGGACGAGGCTACACCTTC
NA	TRBJ2-3	TRBV5-1	NA	CASSLQVGGTQYF	TGCGCCAGCAGCTTGCAGGTGGGGGGTACGCAGTATTTT
NA	TRBJ2-1	TRBV6-5	NA	CASSYSQASSYNEQFF	TGTGCCAGCAGTTACTCCCAGGCGAGCTCCTACAATGAGCAGTTCTTC
NA	TRBJ2-7	TRBV19	NA	CASSGRGLLSNEQYF	TGTGCCAGTAGTGGCCGTGGACTCCTTTCAAACGAGCAGTACTTC
NA	TRBJ2-3	TRBV5-1	NA	CASSPRVFPTDTQYF	TGCGCCAGCAGCCCCCGCGTGTTCCCCACAGATACGCAGTATTTT
NA	TRBJ1-1	TRBV19	NA	CASSIAGDTEAFF	TGTGCCAGTAGTATAGCAGGGGACACTGAAGCTTTCTTT
NA	TRBJ2-4	TRBV27	once	CASSNSLAKNIQYF	TGTGCCAGCAGTAACAGTCTAGCCAAAAACATTCAGTACTTC
TRBD1	TRBJ2-3	TRBV10-3	NA	CAISESPGQGADTQYF	TGTGCCATCAGTGAGTCGCCGGGACAGGGGGCAGATACGCAGTATTTT
TRBD1	TRBJ1-1	TRBV7-3	few	CASSPGTGGPEAFF	TGTGCCAGCAGCCCTGGGACAGGGGGCCCTGAAGCTTTCTTT
TRBD1	TRBJ1-3	TRBV7-2	NA	CASSLGGTGAYYSGNTIYF	TGTGCCAGCAGCTTAGGTGGGACAGGGGCCTACTACTCTGGAAACACCATATATTTT
TRBD2	TRBJ2-2	TRBV7-9	NA	CASSIQGGGNTGELFF	TGTGCCAGCAGCATCCAAGGCGGGGGAAACACCGGGGAGCTGTTTTTT
TRBD1	TRBJ1-5	TRBV30	NA	CAWGVGTGVQPQHF	TGTGCCTGGGGGGTCGGGACAGGGGTTCAGCCCCAGCATTTT
NA	TRBJ1-2	TRBV2	NA	CASRQTGAANYGYTF	TGTGCCAGCAGACAGACAGGAGCCGCAAACTATGGCTACACCTTC
NA	TRBJ2-2	TRBV18	once	CASSPRASPELFF	TGTGCCAGCTCACCACGGGCCTCCCCGGAGCTGTTTTTT
NA	TRBJ1-1	TRBV28	NA	CASRFPGVGTEAFF	TGTGCCAGCAGGTTCCCAGGGGTGGGCACTGAAGCTTTCTTT
TRBD2	TRBJ2-1	TRBV10-3	NA	CAIRLAGDSEQFF	TGTGCCATTAGACTAGCGGGAGACAGTGAGCAGTTCTTC
TRBD2	TRBJ2-1	TRBV7-2	NA	CASSLVGTSVSEQFF	TGTGCCAGCAGCCTAGTGGGGACTAGTGTATCTGAGCAGTTCTTC
NA	TRBJ2-1	TRBV6-4	NA	CASSDEGHEQFF	TGTGCCAGCAGTGACGAGGGCCATGAGCAGTTCTTC